This T cell receptor beta chain was captured in a study of PD-1 blockade in classical Hodgkin lymphoma. Whole-study context: Nivolumab dosing for patients was 3 mg/kg, administered intravenously every 2 weeks.

Study-wide results and limits: Baseline diversity resembling that of newly diagnosed patients was seen in complete responders. It was CD4+ TCR diversity, not CD8+, that rose significantly by C4D1.

A single count supports this clone. No antigen is known for it. The repertoire was sequenced with immunoSEQ multiplex PCR; TCRdb's copy has only in-frame clones and lacks some. The sample contains about 110,000 clones, roughly nine tenths of which appear only once. Germline CDR1 reads MNHNS; CDR2 reads SASEGT. Between the trimmed V and J ends, which lost 4 bases and 8 bases, there was a span of 11 bases. The CDR3 extends over 12 amino acids. Brentuximab vedotin exposure varied among the patients, all of whom had relapsed after autologous stem cell transplantation. The chain employs TRBV6-1 and TRBJ1-1; no reliable D call. The input for sequencing was peripheral blood mononuclear cells (PBMCs), taken before the second cycle of nivolumab. The source of this sequence is a human donor with classical Hodgkin lymphoma. DNA of the CDR3: TGTGCCAGCAGTGGGATTCCCCCCGAAGCTTTCTTT. Protein product: CASSGIPPEAFF.